The clone carrying this TCR beta chain was observed at least ten times. The antigen is not known. TCRdb ran MiXCR on the 5' RACE reads and lists one entry per CDR3 protein. The top ten hold about 2.7% of the sample, which has approximately 180,000 distinct CDR3 sequences, roughly 6.2% seen once. These data come from a study of T cells after yellow fever vaccination. Looking at the study overall: Where fractions had low cell numbers, libraries were prepared from them with the SMART-Seq v4 Ultra Low Input RNA kit. Study results and limitations: On re-exposure, the response was weaker but peaked faster, at day 5 versus 15. At 95% to 98% for CD4 and approximately 88% for CD8, most primary-vaccination clones showed up again after the booster.

Germline V gene lookup returns CDR1 SGHAT and CDR2 FQNNGV. The CDR3 is made up of 16 amino acids. The V segment lost 1 base and the J segment 5 bases; nucleotides outside the gene matches: 6. The source of this sequence is a man younger than 35 who received the YFV17D yellow fever vaccine. Material: CD4+ T cells sorted from PBMCs, obtained on the day of the first yellow fever vaccination. The chain links TRBV11-2 to TRBJ2-2, with 8 nucleotides matching TRBD2. The DNA for the CDR3 is TGTGCCAGCAGCTTAGTAGTTACTAGCGGAACCGGGGAGCTGTTTTTT. Translated, it gives CASSLVVTSGTGELFF.